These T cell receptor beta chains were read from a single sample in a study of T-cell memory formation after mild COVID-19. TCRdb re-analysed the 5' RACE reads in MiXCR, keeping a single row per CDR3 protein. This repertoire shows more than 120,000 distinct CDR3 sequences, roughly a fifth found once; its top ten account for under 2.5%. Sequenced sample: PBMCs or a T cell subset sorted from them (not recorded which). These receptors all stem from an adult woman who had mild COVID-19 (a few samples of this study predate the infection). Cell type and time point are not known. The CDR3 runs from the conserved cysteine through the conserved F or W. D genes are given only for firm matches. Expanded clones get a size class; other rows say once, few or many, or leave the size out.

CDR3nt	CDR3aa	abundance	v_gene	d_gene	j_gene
TGTGCCAGCAGGAAACAGGGCCAAGAGACCCAGTACTTC	CASRKQGQETQYF	many	TRBV6-5	-	TRBJ2-5
TGCAGTGCTACAGGGAATCGGAACTATGGCTACACCTTC	CSATGNRNYGYTF	many	TRBV20-1	-	TRBJ1-2
TGCAGTGCTAGAGGGGTTAGCGGGGGCTACAATGAGCAGTTCTTC	CSARGVSGGYNEQFF	few	TRBV20-1	TRBD2	TRBJ2-1
TGTGCCAGCAGTTCCGGGCACAGGGGCAATCAGCCCCAGCATTTT	CASSSGHRGNQPQHF	-	TRBV7-2	-	TRBJ1-5
TGCGCCAGCAGCTTGGGTGATAGCACAGATACGCAGTATTTT	CASSLGDSTDTQYF	few	TRBV5-1	-	TRBJ2-3
TGTGCCAGCAGCTTCCTTATCGCAGGTAGCACAGATACGCAGTATTTT	CASSFLIAGSTDTQYF	-	TRBV5-4	-	TRBJ2-3
TGTGCCAGTAGTACTCAACGGGGGTCGAGCGAGCAGTACTTC	CASSTQRGSSEQYF	few	TRBV19	-	TRBJ2-7
TGTGCCAGCAGTTTATCGCCTGTGAACACTGAAGCTTTCTTT	CASSLSPVNTEAFF	few	TRBV27	-	TRBJ1-1
TGCAGCGTTGGGAAGCTAGCGGGAGGGAAGGGTCAAGAGACCCAGTACTTC	CSVGKLAGGKGQETQYF	once	TRBV29-1	TRBD2	TRBJ2-5
TGTGCCAGCCTATACAGGGTTGGAGGTATAGGCTACACCTTC	CASLYRVGGIGYTF	-	TRBV12-3/TRBV12-4	-	TRBJ1-2
TGTGCCAGCTCACCGCCCGGGACCGGGGCTTTATACGAGCAGTACTTC	CASSPPGTGALYEQYF	many	TRBV18	-	TRBJ2-7
TGTGCCAGCAGGATCTCACACGGACTAGGAGGAGATACGCAGTATTTT	CASRISHGLGGDTQYF	-	TRBV11-2	TRBD2	TRBJ2-3
TGTGCCAGCAGTCCGAACCGACAGGGAACGGGCTCTAACTATGGCTACACCTTC	CASSPNRQGTGSNYGYTF	-	TRBV6-5	TRBD1	TRBJ1-2
TGTGCCAGCAGCTTAGAGGGACGGGGAGACGAGCAGTACTTC	CASSLEGRGDEQYF	few	TRBV7-9	-	TRBJ2-7
TGTGCCAGCAGTTACGATTTAAGGGATACGCAGTATTTT	CASSYDLRDTQYF	many	TRBV6-5	-	TRBJ2-3
TGTGCCACCAGCATACGGAGCGGGCATGGAGATACGCAGTATTTT	CATSIRSGHGDTQYF	few	TRBV15	-	TRBJ2-3
TGTGCCAGCAGTTTGGCGAGCAGTACCAACGAGCAGTACTTC	CASSLASSTNEQYF	many	TRBV12-3/TRBV12-4	-	TRBJ2-7
TGTGCCAGCAGTTTGGACAGGGCCTACGAGCAGTACTTC	CASSLDRAYEQYF	many	TRBV12-3/TRBV12-4	TRBD1	TRBJ2-7
TGTGCCATCAGTGCCGGGACAGTTATGTACGAGCAGTACTTC	CAISAGTVMYEQYF	-	TRBV10-3	TRBD1	TRBJ2-7
TGTGCCAGCACATCTTCCGGGGGGAGCAATCAGCCCCAGCATTTT	CASTSSGGSNQPQHF	-	TRBV19	-	TRBJ1-5
TGTGCCAGCAGCTCGGACAGGGGAGGAGATACGCAGTATTTT	CASSSDRGGDTQYF	-	TRBV9	TRBD1	TRBJ2-3
TGTGCCAGCCACCTACAGGGGTCATCCCAAGAGACCCAGTACTTC	CASHLQGSSQETQYF	-	TRBV6-6	TRBD1	TRBJ2-5
TGTGCCAGCAGCCCATCAAGCGGGACCTCCTACGAGCAGTACTTC	CASSPSSGTSYEQYF	-	TRBV7-9	TRBD2	TRBJ2-7
TGTGCCAGCAGTAGCCAGTCCTACAATGAGCAGTTCTTC	CASSSQSYNEQFF	-	TRBV6-6	-	TRBJ2-1
TGTGCCAGCAGTGATCAACCGGGTTTTCAGGACACTGAAGCTTTCTTT	CASSDQPGFQDTEAFF	few	TRBV25-1	-	TRBJ1-1
TGCAGTGCTATGGGACAGGGCAAATTGGGTACCGGGGAGCTGTTTTTT	CSAMGQGKLGTGELFF	-	TRBV20-1	TRBD1	TRBJ2-2
TGTGCCAGCAGCCCTCTAGCGGGAGGGCAAGAGACCCAGTACTTC	CASSPLAGGQETQYF	few	TRBV5-4	TRBD2	TRBJ2-5
TGTGCCAGCAGCCGGAACGGGAGGGCCTCCAGTGTTGAGCAGTTCTTC	CASSRNGRASSVEQFF	-	TRBV3-1	TRBD2	TRBJ2-1
TGCGCCAGCAGCTTGGCCGGGACAGGGGACGACTACACCTTC	CASSLAGTGDDYTF	few	TRBV5-1	TRBD1	TRBJ1-2
TGTGCCAGCACTCCCGACAGGGGGCTTTCACCCCTCCACTTT	CASTPDRGLSPLHF	few	TRBV6-5	TRBD1	TRBJ1-6
TGTGCCAGCAGTCGCGCAGGGCCCCAAGAGACCCAGTACTTC	CASSRAGPQETQYF	many	TRBV25-1	-	TRBJ2-5
TGCAGTACTTCCAGGAGCGGATACACCGGGGAGCTGTTTTTT	CSTSRSGYTGELFF	-	TRBV20-1	-	TRBJ2-2
TGCGCCAGCAGCTTGTCAGGACAGGGGCACAATGAGCAGTTCTTC	CASSLSGQGHNEQFF	-	TRBV5-1	TRBD1	TRBJ2-1
TGTGCCAGCAGCTTACAAGGAGATACGCAGTATTTT	CASSLQGDTQYF	-	TRBV7-3	-	TRBJ2-3